The sequence of this TCR beta chain was determined in a study of cytomegalovirus exposure and HLA in healthy donors. In the study overall: There were 350 to 400 genotyped donors. Of these, about 86% fell in the genetic ancestry cluster associated with self-reported Caucasian donors.

Researchers ran the PCR with 60 Vbeta and 13 Jbeta primers. TCRdb's table, derived via immunoSEQ multiplex PCR, lists solely in-frame clones and lacks some. Of 150,000 to 200,000 clones in the sample, around 81% were seen once. Regarding the study as a whole: A few V segments could not be told apart, such as TRBV6-2 and TRBV6-3, and were left out. Equally common other TCR beta chains were less clonally expanded than HLA-associated ones, a later analysis found. One cluster of highly shared sequence variants probably arose as a sequencing artifact.

Germline loops: CDR1 SGHNT, CDR2 YYREEE (reference sequence). The CDR3 spans 15 residues. V was pared by 2 bases and J by 1 base, with 9 bases between. Notes on this clone: The antigen remains undetermined.

This sequence was found in a man aged 18 to 35 in good health and CMV-seronegative. The sample consisted of PBMCs. The chain couples TRBV5-4 to TRBJ1-4; D is uncertain. The CDR3 loop reads CASSLVTGTNEKLFF. In nucleotides, the CDR3 is TGTGCCAGCAGCTTAGTCACGGGAACTAATGAAAAACTGTTTTTT.